Presented here are 29 T cell receptor beta chains from one specimen sequenced in a study of shared clonotypes between healthy human individuals (dated by TCRdb to about 2020). The library came from the immunoSEQ multiplex PCR assay. The clones in this table, taken by TCRdb from immuneACCESS, are in-frame only. Not every clone is retained; where verified, under half of the shortfall comes from an unresolved V gene, and the cause of the rest is unknown. Counted in this sample were some 530,000 clones; about 84% of them appeared once. About an eighth of the sample is in the top ten clones. Sequences were obtained from PBMCs. Receptors originate from a middle-aged woman in good health. Some clones in this sample may be carry-over from other donors' samples.

The rearrangement joins TRBV7-2 to TRBJ2-1; TRBD2 matches at 16 bases. Losses at the gene ends were 5 bases for V and 5 bases for J; bases not matched to a gene: 6. The CDR3 spans 17 residues. Germline CDR1 reads SGHTA; CDR2 reads FQGNSA. For the CDR3, the DNA is TGTGCCAGCAGCGCTCTGGGACTAGCGGGAGGGCACAATGAGCAGTTCTTC. Translated, it gives CASSALGLAGGHNEQFF.

The V call is TRBV7-9, the J call TRBJ1-4; D unclear. CDR3 size: 17 residues. The V and J ends lost 0 bases and 8 bases respectively, with 19 bases between them. Germline CDR1 and CDR2: SEHNR and FQNEAQ (reference sequence). CDR3 nucleotide sequence: TGTGCCAGCAGCTTAGCCTACGGGTCTGGGTTTGGGGAAAAACTGTTTTTT. Translation gives CASSLAYGSGFGEKLFF.

V usage is TRBV19 and J usage is TRBJ1-5; D gene uncertain. Germline CDR1 and CDR2: LNHDA and SQIVND (reference sequence). This CDR3 spans 15 amino acids. V lost 0 bases and J 4 bases, leaving 10 bases between the germline ends. The CDR3 spells CASSIDILGNQPQHF. For the CDR3, the DNA is TGTGCCAGTAGTATAGATATATTGGGGAATCAGCCCCAGCATTTT.

On this clone itself: A single base is all that separates this from a far larger clone, so a read error is likely. The J gene is TRBJ1-1, the V gene TRBV9; TRBD1 agrees at 9 bases. The CDR3 has 15 residues. Germline CDR1 SGDLS, CDR2 YYNGEE. The CDR3 region is CDSIIQGAVNTEAFF. Here the CDR3 DNA reads TGTGACAGCATCATACAGGGGGCTGTGAACACTGAAGCTTTCTTT.

This clone was found once. A far larger clone is a single base away, which makes a read error likely. The chain joins TRBV28 to TRBJ2-7, with D unresolved. V lost 7 bases, J lost 4 bases, and 8 bases lay in between. The CDR3 runs to 11 residues. Germline V gives CDR1 MDHEN, CDR2 SYDVKM. The CDR3 loop is CASMVLYEQYF. The CDR3 DNA follows: TGTGCCAGCATGGTGCTGTACGAGCAGTACTTC.

This clone came up once. The chain has TRBV7-2 and TRBJ2-1; 9 bases are shared with TRBD2. V lost 5 bases to trimming and J lost 3 bases; unmatched junction nucleotides: 5. The CDR3 spans 15 residues. Per germline, CDR1 SGHTA and CDR2 FQGNSA. CDR3 nucleotide sequence: TGTGCCAGCAGCCCCCAAGCGGGAGGCTACAATGAGCAGTTCTTC. Its protein product is CASSPQAGGYNEQFF.

This chain links TRBV19 with TRBJ2-5; no definite D call. This CDR3 is 15 amino acids long. V was clipped by 5 bases and J by 1 base, with 14 bases between them. The germline V gene encodes CDR1 LNHDA and CDR2 SQIVND (reference sequence). The CDR3 reads CASSASSLPQETQYF. CDR3 DNA: TGTGCCAGTAGTGCCTCGTCGCTCCCCCAAGAGACCCAGTACTTC.

Regarding this clone: With only one base between it and a far larger clone, this is likely a read error. The same CDR3 can be traced to other DNA sequences in this sample. For the CDR3, the DNA is TGCGCCAGCAGCTTGGGGGCAGCCGAGGATACTGAAGCATTCTTT. It specifies CASSLGAAEDTEAFF. The V call is TRBV5-1, the J call TRBJ1-1; no reliable D call. CDR3 size: 15 residues. From germline, CDR1 is SGHRS and CDR2 YFSETQ.

The rearrangement links TRBV20-1 to TRBJ1-4; D gene unclear. Deletions cut 6 bases from V and 5 bases from J, with 7 bases between. CDR3 length: 11 residues. The V gene's germline CDR1 is DFQATT and CDR2 SNEGSKA (reference sequence). The CDR3 here is CSAEENEKLFF. CDR3 nucleotides: TGCAGTGCGGAAGAAAATGAAAAACTGTTTTTT.

About this clone: It differs at one base from a far larger clone, so likely a read error. The conserved final phenylalanine or tryptophan is absent from the CDR3, which likely points to a read error. Other DNA sequences in the sample encode the same CDR3. This chain links TRBV6-6 with TRBJ2-7; 7 nucleotides match TRBD1. This CDR3 has 15 amino acids. Germline V lookup: CDR1 MNHNY, CDR2 SVGAGI (reference sequence). V lost 5 bases and J lost 1; bases outside the gene matches: 8. The CDR3 region is CASSTYRGGSYEQYL. In DNA, the CDR3 is TGTGCCAGCAGTACCTACAGGGGTGGGTCCTACGAGCAGTACCTC.

The chain recombines TRBV6-5 with TRBJ1-5; tentatively, D is TRBD1 (5 bases). Germline V gene data show CDR1 as MNHEY and CDR2 as SVGAGI. The germline V and J ends were trimmed by 2 bases and 1 base, with 9 bases remaining between them. This CDR3 spans 15 amino acids. The CDR3 DNA follows: TGTGCCAGCAGTTACACGGGGGGGAGCAATCAGCCCCAGCATTTT. This translates into CASSYTGGSNQPQHF.

Concerning this clone itself: Only one base separates this from a far larger clonotype, so it likely reflects a read error. As DNA, the CDR3 is TGCTCCAGCAGCCCTGGGACTAGCGGGGAGACCCAGTACTTC. It yields the protein CSSSPGTSGETQYF. The rearrangement joins TRBV5-1 to TRBJ2-5, with 12 bases matching TRBD2. The CDR3 has 14 residues. CDR1 and CDR2 from the germline V gene are SGHRS and YFSETQ.

This chain links TRBV2 with TRBJ2-7, with TRBD1 matching 9 bases. Germline V CDR1 and CDR2: SNHLY, FYNNEI. The CDR3 covers 14 residues. V lost 6 bases, J lost 3 bases, and 6 bases stayed unmatched. CDR3 DNA: TGTGCCAGCAGCGAACAGGGGGCTCGCTACGAGCAGTACTTC. Translated: CASSEQGARYEQYF.

J is TRBJ1-3 and V is TRBV2; D unclear. Germline V gene data show CDR1 as SNHLY and CDR2 as FYNNEI. Trimming shortened V by 6 bases and J by 0 bases, and 9 bases separated the two germline ends. The CDR3 consists of 14 residues. CDR3 in DNA: TGTGCCAGCAGCCTGCGGGACTCTGGAAACACCATATATTTT. Its protein product is CASSLRDSGNTIYF. Based on the CDR3 plus reference TRBV2 and TRBJ1-3, the full variable domain is EPEVTQTPSHQVTQMGQEVILRCVPISNHLYFYWYRQILGQKVEFLVSFYNNEISEKSEIFDDQFSVERPDGSNFTLKIRSTKLEDSAMYFCASSLRDSGNTIYFGEGSWLTVV.

CDR3 loop: CASSEDRGNNEQFF. For the CDR3, the DNA is TGTGCCAGCAGCGAAGACAGGGGGAACAATGAGCAGTTCTTC. The V gene is TRBV9, the J gene TRBJ2-1; 9 bases line up with TRBD1. Germline V gene lookup returns CDR1 SGDLS and CDR2 YYNGEE. The ends lost 3 bases at V and 5 bases at J; junction bases unmatched: 3. CDR3 length: 14 residues.

This sequence joins TRBV19 and TRBJ2-7, with a weak D call TRBD2 (6 bases). The CDR3 runs 13 residues. Trimming took off 8 bases at V and 5 bases at J, with 16 bases between the two ends. From germline, CDR1 is LNHDA and CDR2 SQIVND (reference sequence). CDR3 region: CASRDSGSNEQYF. DNA of the CDR3: TGTGCCAGTCGCGACTCCGGGAGCAACGAGCAGTACTTC.

This clone was recorded at least ten times. V and J are TRBV7-9 and TRBJ1-4; a possible D gene is TRBD1 (6 bases). This CDR3 is 14 amino acids long. Germline CDR1 reads SEHNR; CDR2 reads FQNEAQ (reference sequence). V lost 5 bases, J lost 8 bases, and 15 bases lay in between. The chain's CDR3 is CASSPLTGQEKLFF. The CDR3 bases are TGTGCCAGCAGCCCGTTGACAGGTCAGGAAAAACTGTTTTTT. Supplemented by reference TRBV7-9 and TRBJ1-4, the full variable domain reads DTGVSQNPRHKITKRGQNVTFRCDPISEHNRLYWYRQTLGQGPEFLTYFQNEAQLEKSRLLSDRFSAERPKGSFSTLEIQRTEQGDSAMYLCASSPLTGQEKLFFGSGTQLSVL.

This rearrangement joins TRBV9 to TRBJ2-5, with D perhaps matching TRBD2 (5 bases). Germline V lookup: CDR1 SGDLS, CDR2 YYNGEE. Trimming removed 0 bases at V and 5 bases at J, with 14 bases between. The CDR3 contains 15 residues. The CDR3 region has the DNA TGTGCCAGCAGCGTAGGGGGTACTAGTAGGGAGACCCAGTACTTC. Encoded protein: CASSVGGTSRETQYF.

This clone was picked up many times. Other DNA sequences in this specimen translate into the identical CDR3. V and J are TRBV5-1 and TRBJ2-5, with D maybe TRBD1 (5 bases). The J call is uncertain, as TRBJ2-7 better fits the DNA end. The CDR3 spans 18 residues. Germline loops: CDR1 SGHRS, CDR2 YFSETQ. The DNA for the CDR3 is TGCGCCAGCAGCTTGGCGTCAGGGCAGGATGCCAAGTCCTACGAGCAGTACTTC. It is translated as CASSLASGQDAKSYEQYF.

In its sample, this clone was seen a few times. V and J are TRBV5-1 and TRBJ2-7; 10 nucleotides line up with TRBD1. V shed 3 bases, J shed 2 bases, and the junction held 8 bases outside the gene matches. Germline CDR1 and CDR2: SGHRS and YFSETQ. CDR3 length: 16 amino acids. The CDR3 reads CASSSRDRGRTYEQYF. The CDR3 bases are TGCGCCAGCAGCTCCCGGGACAGGGGTCGAACCTACGAGCAGTACTTC.

This clone showed up just once. The chain has TRBV5-1 and TRBJ1-2, with TRBD1 as a possible D gene (6 bases). This CDR3 contains 15 residues. Germline V gene data show CDR1 as SGHRS and CDR2 as YFSETQ. Trimming took 0 bases from V and 7 from J, leaving 16 bases between them. The CDR3 coding sequence is TGCGCCAGCAGCTTGGCCGGGCGGGGGCTAGGTGGCTACACCTTC. Amino acids: CASSLAGRGLGGYTF.

This clone has just a few counts. A read error is the likely source, as a far larger clone sits one nucleotide away. In the same sample, other DNA sequences code for this CDR3. The chain carries TRBV30 and TRBJ1-1, with D unclear. V was trimmed by 4 bases and J by 1 base, leaving 10 bases between them. Germline V CDR1 and CDR2: GTSNPN, SVGIG (reference sequence). The length of the CDR3 is 13 residues. The CDR3 coding sequence is TGTGCCTGGAATAGGCTGGGGAACACTGAAGCTTTCTTT. This gives the protein CAWNRLGNTEAFF.

Details on this clone: A far larger clone is one nucleotide away, so this likely arose from a read error. CDR3 sequence: CDSSDQGMNTEAFF. CDR3 coding DNA: TGTGACAGCAGTGATCAAGGGATGAACACTGAAGCTTTCTTT. The chain recombines TRBV2 with TRBJ1-1; D remains ambiguous. Germline V gene data show CDR1 as SNHLY and CDR2 as FYNNEI. The CDR3 has 14 amino acids.

The rearrangement joins TRBV27 to TRBJ2-7; 9 positions match TRBD1. Germline loops: CDR1 MNHEY, CDR2 SMNVEV (reference sequence). Trimming took 4 bases from V and 4 from J; bases not matched to a gene: 2. The CDR3 covers 13 residues. In DNA, the CDR3 is TGTGCCAGCAGTTACAGGGGGCAGTACGAGCAGTACTTC. Protein: CASSYRGQYEQYF.

The rearrangement links TRBV11-1 to TRBJ2-1; 8 nucleotides line up with TRBD2. Germline V gene sequence: CDR1 SGHAT, CDR2 FQDESV (reference sequence). This CDR3 has 16 residues. J was trimmed by 0 bases and V by 3 bases; bases with no gene match: 4. The CDR3 sequence is CASSFSSGNSYNEQFF. The CDR3 DNA sequence: TGTGCCAGCAGCTTTAGTAGCGGGAACTCCTACAATGAGCAGTTCTTC. Filled out from reference TRBV11-1 and TRBJ2-1, the complete variable domain reads EAEVAQSPRYKITEKSQAVAFWCDPISGHATLYWYRQILGQGPELLVQFQDESVVDDSQLPKDRFSAERLKGVDSTLKIQPAELGDSAMYLCASSFSSGNSYNEQFFGPGTRLTVL.

Note on this clone: A far larger clone lies a single base away; this is likely a read error. The sample carries other DNA sequences with the same CDR3. V usage is TRBV18 and J usage is TRBJ1-1, with D uncertain. V was shortened by 2 bases and J by 1 base, with 14 bases between the two germline ends. The CDR3 has 16 residues. Germline V CDR1 and CDR2: KGHSH, LQKENI. CDR3 in DNA: TGTGCCAGCTCACCAGGGGTAACCTGGCGGAACACTGAAGCTTTCTTT. It translates to CASSPGVTWRNTEAFF.

The CDR3 sequence is CASSRDRGRRANVLTF. CDR3 nucleotides: TGTGCCAGCAGTCGAGACAGGGGGCGAAGGGCCAACGTCCTGACTTTC. The chain joins TRBV27 to TRBJ2-6; 10 bases agree with TRBD1. The CDR3 runs to 16 residues. Germline CDR1 MNHEY, CDR2 SMNVEV (reference sequence). The junction had 6 bases not matched to a gene; V was cut back by 5 bases and J by 5 bases.

The genes are TRBV7-2 and TRBJ2-1, with D possibly TRBD1 on 6 matching bases. This CDR3 comprises 16 residues. Trimming left V 3 bases short and J 0 bases short, with 12 bases between. Germline V gene sequence: CDR1 SGHTA, CDR2 FQGNSA. The CDR3 coding sequence is TGTGCCAGCAGCTTCTTCTGGACAGCCTCCTACAATGAGCAGTTCTTC. Translating gives CASSFFWTASYNEQFF. The full variable domain, completed using reference TRBV7-2 and TRBJ2-1, is GAGVSQSPSNKVTEKGKDVELRCDPISGHTALYWYRQSLGQGLEFLIYFQGNSAPDKSGLPSDRFSAERTGGSVSTLTIQRTQQEDSAVYLCASSFFWTASYNEQFFGPGTRLTVL.

V and J are TRBV29-1 and TRBJ2-1; TRBD2 might be the D (6 bases). V was trimmed by 5 bases and J by 0 bases, leaving 11 bases between them. Germline V gene data show CDR1 as SQVTM and CDR2 as ANQGSEA. The CDR3 runs 14 residues. The CDR3 bases are TGCAGCGTTCACGACGGGAGCTCCTACAATGAGCAGTTCTTC. It encodes CSVHDGSSYNEQFF.